Listed below are T cell receptor beta chains from one sample, sequenced in a study of vaccination and CD4 T cells after COVID-19. TCRdb re-analysed the PCR reads in MiXCR, keeping a single row per CDR3 protein. Among about 22,000 distinct CDR3 sequences listed, approximately 30% were seen once. Their recognized antigens are unknown. The sample consisted of cultured CD4+ T cells from blood. The receptors shown here come from a human donor with COVID-19. Both conserved end residues are part of each CDR3. Each record gives: V gene, D gene, CDR3 protein. The D gene is left open where the match is weak.

>TRBV5-1|TRBD2
CASSLAGGGTNNEQFF
>TRBV7-6|TRBD1
CASSSRTGLNSPLHF
>TRBV20-1|TRBD1
CSAREGQGNNQPQHF
>TRBV7-9|-
CASSLAGDTDTQYF
>TRBV7-2|TRBD2
CASSLGGGNTGELFF
>TRBV19|TRBD1
CASSLRLGQGKSPLHF
>TRBV20-1|-
CSAGTTGLDNEQFF
>TRBV7-7|-
CASSLEGGGSYNEQFF
>TRBV11-2|TRBD2
CASSLLGLAGGREQYF
>TRBV5-4|TRBD2
CASSLEVLAGVPQTQYF
>TRBV7-9|TRBD1
CASSLEGTGYHF
>TRBV6-1|-
CASSQSTNKLYNSPLHF
>TRBV11-3|-
CASSLGVGLYTDTQYF
>TRBV6-2/TRBV6-3|-
CASSSGSERFYNEQFF